The present T cell receptor (beta chain) was sequenced within a study of beta chain features in type 1 diabetes. Study findings and constraints: Lower insertion and higher deletion counts appeared at VDJ junctions in type 1 diabetes patients.

Looked up from germline, CDR1 is MNHEY and CDR2 is SMNVEV (reference sequence). V was pared by 4 bases and J by 12 bases, with 16 bases between. CDR3 length equals 13 residues. In this sample, this clone turned up a few times. No antigen is known for it. Every isolated RNA sample was fully reverse transcribed, so sequencing captured expressed TCRB transcripts. Here immunoSEQ multiplex PCR was the method, and the copy in TCRdb shows in-frame clones only, minus some. The sample holds 390,000 or so clones, approximately 15% seen once. The rearrangement joins TRBV27 to TRBJ2-1; D possibly corresponds to TRBD2 (6 bases). The clonotype comes from a man aged 25-45 years in good health. Material for sequencing was naive CD4+ T cells from blood. The DNA of the CDR3 is TGTGCCAGCAGTTCGGCGACTAGTCGGGTGCAGTTCTTC. It is translated as CASSSATSRVQFF.